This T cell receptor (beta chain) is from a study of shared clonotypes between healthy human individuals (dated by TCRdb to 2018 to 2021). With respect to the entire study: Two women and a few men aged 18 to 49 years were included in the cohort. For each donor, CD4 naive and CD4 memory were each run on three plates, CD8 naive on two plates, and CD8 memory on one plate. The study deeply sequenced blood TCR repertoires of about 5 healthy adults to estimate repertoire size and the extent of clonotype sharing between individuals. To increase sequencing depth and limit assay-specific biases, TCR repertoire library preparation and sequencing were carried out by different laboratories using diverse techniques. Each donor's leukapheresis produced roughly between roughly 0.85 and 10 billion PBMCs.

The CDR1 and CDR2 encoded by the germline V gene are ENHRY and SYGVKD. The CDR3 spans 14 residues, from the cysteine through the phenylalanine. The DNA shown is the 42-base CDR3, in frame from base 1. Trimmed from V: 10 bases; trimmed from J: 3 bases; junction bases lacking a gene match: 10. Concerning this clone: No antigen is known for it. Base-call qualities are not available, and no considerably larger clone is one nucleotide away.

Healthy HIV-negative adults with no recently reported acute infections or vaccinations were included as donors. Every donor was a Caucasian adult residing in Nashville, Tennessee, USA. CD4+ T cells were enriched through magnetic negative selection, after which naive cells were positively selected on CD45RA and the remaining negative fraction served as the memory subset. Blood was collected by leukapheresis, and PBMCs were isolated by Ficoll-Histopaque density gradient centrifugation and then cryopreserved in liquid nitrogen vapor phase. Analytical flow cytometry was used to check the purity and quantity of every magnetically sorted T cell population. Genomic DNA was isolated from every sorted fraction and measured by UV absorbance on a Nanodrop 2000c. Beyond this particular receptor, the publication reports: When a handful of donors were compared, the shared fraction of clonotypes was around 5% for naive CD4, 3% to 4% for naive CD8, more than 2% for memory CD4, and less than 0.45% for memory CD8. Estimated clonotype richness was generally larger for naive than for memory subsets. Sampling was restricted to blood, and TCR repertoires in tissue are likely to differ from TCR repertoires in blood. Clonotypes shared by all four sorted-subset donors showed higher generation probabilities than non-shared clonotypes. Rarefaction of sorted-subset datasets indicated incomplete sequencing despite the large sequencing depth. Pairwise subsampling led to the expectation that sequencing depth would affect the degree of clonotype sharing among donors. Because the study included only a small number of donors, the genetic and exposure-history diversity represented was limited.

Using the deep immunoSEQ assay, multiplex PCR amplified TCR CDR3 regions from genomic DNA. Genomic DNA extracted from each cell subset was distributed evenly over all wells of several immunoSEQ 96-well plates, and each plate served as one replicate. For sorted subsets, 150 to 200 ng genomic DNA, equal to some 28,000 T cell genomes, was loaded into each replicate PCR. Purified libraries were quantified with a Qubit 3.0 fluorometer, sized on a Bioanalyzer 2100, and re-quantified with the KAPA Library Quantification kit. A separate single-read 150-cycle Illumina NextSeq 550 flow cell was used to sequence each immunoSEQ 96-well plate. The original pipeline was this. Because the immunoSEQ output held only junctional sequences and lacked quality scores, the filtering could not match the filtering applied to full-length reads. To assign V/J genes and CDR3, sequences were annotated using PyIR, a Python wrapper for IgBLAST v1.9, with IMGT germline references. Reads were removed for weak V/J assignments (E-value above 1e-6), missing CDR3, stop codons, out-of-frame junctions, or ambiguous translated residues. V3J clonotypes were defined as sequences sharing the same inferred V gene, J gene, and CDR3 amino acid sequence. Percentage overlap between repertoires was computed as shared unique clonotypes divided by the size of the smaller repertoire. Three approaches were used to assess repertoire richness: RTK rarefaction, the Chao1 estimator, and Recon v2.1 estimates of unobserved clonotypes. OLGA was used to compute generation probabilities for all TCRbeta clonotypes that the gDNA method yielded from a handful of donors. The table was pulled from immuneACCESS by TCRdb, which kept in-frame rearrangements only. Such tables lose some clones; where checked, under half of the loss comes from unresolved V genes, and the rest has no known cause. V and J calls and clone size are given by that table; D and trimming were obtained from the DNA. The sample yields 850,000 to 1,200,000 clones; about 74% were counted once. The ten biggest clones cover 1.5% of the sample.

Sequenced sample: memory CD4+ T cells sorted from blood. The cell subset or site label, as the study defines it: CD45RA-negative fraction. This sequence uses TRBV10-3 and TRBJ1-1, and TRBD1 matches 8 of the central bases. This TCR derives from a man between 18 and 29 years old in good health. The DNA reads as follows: TGTGCCACCTCGCCCGACAGGGGAGACACTGAAGCTTTCTTT. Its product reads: CATSPDRGDTEAFF.